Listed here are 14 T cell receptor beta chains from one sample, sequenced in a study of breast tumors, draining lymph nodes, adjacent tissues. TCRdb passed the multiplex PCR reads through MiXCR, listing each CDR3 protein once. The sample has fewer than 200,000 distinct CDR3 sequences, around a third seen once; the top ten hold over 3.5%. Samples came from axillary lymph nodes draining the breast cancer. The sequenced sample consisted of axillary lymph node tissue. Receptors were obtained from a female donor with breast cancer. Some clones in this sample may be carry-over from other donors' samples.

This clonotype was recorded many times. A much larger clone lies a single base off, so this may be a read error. The CDR3 DNA is TGTGCCAGCAGCTTACCAGGGGCAGCCTCACCCCTCCACTTT. Translated, it gives CASSLPGAASPLHF. This chain joins TRBV11-1 and TRBJ1-6; D may be TRBD1 (6 bases). V dropped 2 bases and J dropped 10 bases, with 12 bases sitting between them. CDR3 length equals 14 residues. Per germline, CDR1 SGHAT and CDR2 FQDESV (reference sequence). The full variable domain, rest sourced from reference TRBV11-1 and TRBJ1-6, is EAEVAQSPRYKITEKSQAVAFWCDPISGHATLYWYRQILGQGPELLVQFQDESVVDDSQLPKDRFSAERLKGVDSTLKIQPAELGDSAMYLCASSLPGAASPLHFGNGTRLTVT.

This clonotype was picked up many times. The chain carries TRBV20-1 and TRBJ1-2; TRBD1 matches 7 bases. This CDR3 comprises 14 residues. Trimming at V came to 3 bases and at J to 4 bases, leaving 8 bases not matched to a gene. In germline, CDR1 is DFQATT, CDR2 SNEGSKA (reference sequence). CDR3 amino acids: CSASSGQTLYGYTF. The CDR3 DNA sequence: TGCAGTGCTAGTTCGGGACAGACACTCTATGGCTACACCTTC.

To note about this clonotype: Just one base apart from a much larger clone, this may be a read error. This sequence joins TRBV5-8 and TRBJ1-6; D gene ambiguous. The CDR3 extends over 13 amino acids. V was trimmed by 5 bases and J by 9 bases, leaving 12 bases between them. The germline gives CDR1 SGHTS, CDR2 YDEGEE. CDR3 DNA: TGTGCCAGCAGGGGTCGACTGGCTTCACCCCTCCACTTT. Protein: CASRGRLASPLHF.

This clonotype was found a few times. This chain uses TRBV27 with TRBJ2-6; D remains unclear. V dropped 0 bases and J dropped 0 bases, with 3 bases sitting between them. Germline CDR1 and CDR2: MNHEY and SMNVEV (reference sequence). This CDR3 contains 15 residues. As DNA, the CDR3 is TGTGCCAGCAGTTTATCGTTCTCTGGGGCCAACGTCCTGACTTTC. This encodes CASSLSFSGANVLTF.

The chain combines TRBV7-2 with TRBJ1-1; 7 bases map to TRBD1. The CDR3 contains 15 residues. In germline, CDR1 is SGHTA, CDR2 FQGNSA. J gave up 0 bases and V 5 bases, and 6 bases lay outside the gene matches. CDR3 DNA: TGTGCCAGCAGCCGCCAGACAGGGATGAACACTGAAGCTTTCTTT. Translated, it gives CASSRQTGMNTEAFF.

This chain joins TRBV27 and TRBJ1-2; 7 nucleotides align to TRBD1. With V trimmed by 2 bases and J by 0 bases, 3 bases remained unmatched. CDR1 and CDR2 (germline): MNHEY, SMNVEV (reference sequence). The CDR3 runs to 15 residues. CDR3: CASSLTGASNYGYTF. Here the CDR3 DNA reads TGTGCCAGCAGTTTAACAGGGGCCTCTAACTATGGCTACACCTTC.

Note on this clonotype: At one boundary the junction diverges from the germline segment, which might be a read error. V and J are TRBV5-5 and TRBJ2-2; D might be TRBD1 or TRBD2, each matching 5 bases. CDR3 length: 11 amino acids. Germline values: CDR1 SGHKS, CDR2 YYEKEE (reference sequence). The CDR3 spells CASSLAGALFF. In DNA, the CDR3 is TGTGCCAGCAGCTTAGCCGGGGCGCTGTTTTTT.

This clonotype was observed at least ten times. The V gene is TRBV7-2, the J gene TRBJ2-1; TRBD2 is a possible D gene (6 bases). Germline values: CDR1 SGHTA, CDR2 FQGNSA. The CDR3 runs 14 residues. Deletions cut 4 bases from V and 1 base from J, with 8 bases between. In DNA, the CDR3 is TGTGCCAGCAGCTGGGGACTTTCCTACAATGAGCAGTTCTTC. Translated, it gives CASSWGLSYNEQFF.

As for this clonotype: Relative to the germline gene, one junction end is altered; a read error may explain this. CDR3 sequence (DNA): TGTGCCAGCAGTGAATTTACTTTGAATACAGGTCCTGGAAGCACCATATATTTT. Encoded protein: CASSEFTLNTGPGSTIYF. The chain carries TRBV25-1 and TRBJ1-3; TRBD1 might be the D (5 bases). This CDR3 is 18 amino acids long. The germline CDR1 and CDR2 sequences are MGHDK and SYGVNS.

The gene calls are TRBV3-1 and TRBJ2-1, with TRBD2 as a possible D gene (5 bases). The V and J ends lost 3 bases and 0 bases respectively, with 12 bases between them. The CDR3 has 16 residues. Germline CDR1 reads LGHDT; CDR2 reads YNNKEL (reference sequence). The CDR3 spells CASSQAGPTSYNEQFF. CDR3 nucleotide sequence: TGTGCCAGCAGCCAGGCGGGCCCCACCTCCTACAATGAGCAGTTCTTC.

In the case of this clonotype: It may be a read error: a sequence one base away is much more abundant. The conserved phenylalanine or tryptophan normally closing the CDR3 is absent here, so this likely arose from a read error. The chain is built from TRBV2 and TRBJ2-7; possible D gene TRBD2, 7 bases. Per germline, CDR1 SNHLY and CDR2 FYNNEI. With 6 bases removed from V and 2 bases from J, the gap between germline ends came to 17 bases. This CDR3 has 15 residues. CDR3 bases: TGTGCCAGCAGCGTAGAAGGGGGGGCCCCCTACGAGCAGTACTCC. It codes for CASSVEGGAPYEQYS.

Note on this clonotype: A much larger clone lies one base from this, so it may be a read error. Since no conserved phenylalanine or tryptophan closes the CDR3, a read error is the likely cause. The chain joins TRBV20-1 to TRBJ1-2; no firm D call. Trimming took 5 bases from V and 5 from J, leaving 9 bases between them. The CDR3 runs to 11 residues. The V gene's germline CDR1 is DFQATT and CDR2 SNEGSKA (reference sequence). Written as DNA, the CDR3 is TGCAGTGCTCCCCATCGGTATGGCTACACCCTC. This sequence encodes CSAPHRYGYTL.

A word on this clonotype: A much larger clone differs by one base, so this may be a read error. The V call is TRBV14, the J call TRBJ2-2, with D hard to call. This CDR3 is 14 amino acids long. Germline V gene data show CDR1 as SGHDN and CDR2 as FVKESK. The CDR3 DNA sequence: TGTACCAGCAGCCAAGGTCCAAACACCGGGGAGCTGTTTTTT. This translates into CTSSQGPNTGELFF.

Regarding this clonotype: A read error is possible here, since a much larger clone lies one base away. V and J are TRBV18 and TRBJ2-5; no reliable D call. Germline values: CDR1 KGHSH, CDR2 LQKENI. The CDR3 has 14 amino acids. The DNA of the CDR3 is TGTGCCAGCTCACCAGGTTCCTTGCAAGGGACCCAGTACTTC. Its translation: CASSPGSLQGTQYF.